Included here is one TCR beta chain sequence, with context. The antigen is unknown. One end of the junction does not line up with germline, which may come from a read error. The source material, 20-30 mg of unsorted bulk tissue, was used to co-extract RNA and DNA. Researchers generated TCR beta cDNA from about 460 ng of total RNA, relying on a constant-region primer. Each TCR beta library was derived from three nested multiplex PCR rounds that employed slightly modified ARM-PCR. A C-beta reverse primer and TRBV1-TRBV30 forward primers served in each of the first two PCR rounds, at about 9 cycles apiece. TCRdb reanalysed the multiplex PCR reads using MiXCR and keeps one entry per CDR3 protein. The sample holds 35,000 to 50,000 distinct CDR3 sequences, roughly 80% seen once. Germline V gene sequence: CDR1 SGHTA, CDR2 FQGTGA. This CDR3 region has 14 residues. The data stem from a study of tumor-infiltrating lymphocytes in primary liver carcinoma.

Whole-study results and caveats: Compared with blood, tumor repertoires held significantly more in their top 250 clones.

The source is a woman in her twenties or thirties with primary liver carcinoma and hepatitis B virus infection. The chain links TRBV7-3 to TRBJ2-2, with D perhaps assigned TRBD1 or TRBD2 (5 bases each). The sample comprised tumor-adjacent normal liver tissue. The CDR3 sequence is CASSFWDGTGELLF. The CDR3 DNA reads TGTGCCAGCAGCTTTTGGGACGGCACCGGGGAGCTGTTATTT.